This T cell receptor (beta chain) was identified during a study of blood T cells in healthy people across ages. Regarding the study as a whole: What prevented conclusive comparison of naive and antigen-experienced cells was that PBMCs were unsorted.

The CDR3 is 16 amino acids. Losses at the gene ends were 0 bases for V and 4 bases for J; bases not matched to a gene: 10. Germline V lookup: CDR1 GTSNPN, CDR2 SVGIG (reference sequence). Worth noting for this clonotype: Its antigen is still unknown.

Then a second PCR, running roughly 7 to 11 cycles, was carried out with a sample-barcoded 5' primer and a J-beta primer mix. TCRdb re-called the 5' RACE reads through MiXCR, storing one row per CDR3 protein. The table records over 1,300,000 distinct CDR3 sequences, 59% of them present only once. Donors ranged from roughly 6 to 100 years old and were healthy Caucasians in Russia. The draw of peripheral blood yielded roughly 10 milliliters from each donor. Researchers isolated at least 7 million PBMCs per sample. This TCR was sampled from a man younger than 30 in good health. The chain recombines TRBV30 with TRBJ2-7, with 9 bases that match TRBD1. Sequencing was done on a sample of blood. CDR3 in DNA: TGTGCCTGGAGTGTACCTCCGGGACAGGGTCCTTACGAGCAGTACTTC. Its translation is CAWSVPPGQGPYEQYF.